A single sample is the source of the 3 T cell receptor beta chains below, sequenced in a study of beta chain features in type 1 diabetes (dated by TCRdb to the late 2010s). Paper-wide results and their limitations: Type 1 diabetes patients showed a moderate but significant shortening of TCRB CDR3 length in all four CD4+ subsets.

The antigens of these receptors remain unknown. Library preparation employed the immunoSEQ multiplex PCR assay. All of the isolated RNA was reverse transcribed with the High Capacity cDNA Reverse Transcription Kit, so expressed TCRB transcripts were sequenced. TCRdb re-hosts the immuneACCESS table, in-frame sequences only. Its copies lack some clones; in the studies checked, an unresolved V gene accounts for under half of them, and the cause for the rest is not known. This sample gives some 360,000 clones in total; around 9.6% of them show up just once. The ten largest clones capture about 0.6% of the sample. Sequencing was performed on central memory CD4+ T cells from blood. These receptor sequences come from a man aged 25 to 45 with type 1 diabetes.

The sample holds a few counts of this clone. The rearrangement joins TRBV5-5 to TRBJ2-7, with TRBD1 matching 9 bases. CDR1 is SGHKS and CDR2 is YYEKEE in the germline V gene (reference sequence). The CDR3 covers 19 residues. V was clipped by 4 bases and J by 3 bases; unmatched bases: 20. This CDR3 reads CASSQGDREGPVVVYEQYF. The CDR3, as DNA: TGTGCCAGCAGCCAGGGGGACAGGGAGGGCCCGGTGGTAGTCTACGAGCAGTACTTC.

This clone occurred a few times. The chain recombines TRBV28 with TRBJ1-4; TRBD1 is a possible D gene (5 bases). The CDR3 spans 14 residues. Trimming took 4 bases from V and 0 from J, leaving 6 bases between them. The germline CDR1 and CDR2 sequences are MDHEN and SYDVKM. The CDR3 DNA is TGTGCCAGCAGTTCAGGGTCAACTAATGAAAAACTGTTTTTT. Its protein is CASSSGSTNEKLFF.

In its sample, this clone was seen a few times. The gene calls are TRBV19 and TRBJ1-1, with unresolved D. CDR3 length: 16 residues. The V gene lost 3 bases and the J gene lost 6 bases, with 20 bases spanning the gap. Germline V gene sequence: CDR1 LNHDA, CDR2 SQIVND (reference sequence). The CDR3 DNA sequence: TGTGCCAGTAGTATTAGTGGACTCCTAGTCTCTCCTGAAGCTTTCTTT. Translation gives CASSISGLLVSPEAFF. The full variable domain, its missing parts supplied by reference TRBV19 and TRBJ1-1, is DGGITQSPKYLFRKEGQNVTLSCEQNLNHDAMYWYRQDPGQGLRLIYYSQIVNDFQKGDIAEGYSVSREKKESFPLTVTSAQKNPTAFYLCASSISGLLVSPEAFFGQGTRLTVV.